These T cell receptor beta chains were read from a single sample in a study of radiation and T cells in renal cell carcinoma. The data were produced by immunoSEQ multiplex PCR, yet TCRdb's version contains in-frame clones alone and is incomplete. The table has some 110,000 clones, around 80% seen once. Material: blood, obtained from a patient whose treatment included radiotherapy and nephrectomy. These TCRs come from a woman aged 55-75 years with renal cell carcinoma. Each CDR3 is given with its conserved first and last residue. Fields, in order: V gene, clone size, J gene, CDR3 protein. Some rows mark clone size as missing; the rest say once, few, many or name a class of expanded clone.

TRBV7-5	NA	TRBJ1-4	CARSSPGLTTNEKLFF
TRBV5-4	once	TRBJ2-7	CASSKQVFSSYEQYF
TRBV19	NA	TRBJ1-5	CASSIIGHRQSDQHF
TRBV4-2	NA	TRBJ2-1	CASSFSGNNNEQFF
TRBV6-5	NA	TRBJ1-5	CASKRPGNNQPQHF
TRBV7-2	NA	TRBJ1-1	CASSWEGLGTEAFF
TRBV19	NA	TRBJ2-7	CASSSSGTGGPYEQYF
TRBV28	NA	TRBJ2-2	CASLRDRGSTGELFF
TRBV11-1	NA	TRBJ2-3	CASSLAGQGITDTQYF
TRBV5-5	NA	TRBJ1-1	CASSLGLGQGANEAFF
TRBV18	NA	TRBJ2-2	CASSQGQGGPPGTGELFF
TRBV7-9	NA	TRBJ2-1	CASSLIGVSEQFF
TRBV25-1	NA	TRBJ1-4	CASSESGRTTNEKLFF
TRBV7-9	NA	TRBJ2-1	CASRSRDLRFNEQFF
TRBV2	few	TRBJ2-1	CASSDPGLENEQFF
TRBV6-6	NA	TRBJ1-2	CASSSSGTGTYGYTF
TRBV6-5	NA	TRBJ1-1	CASRTGTANTEAFF
TRBV4-1	once	TRBJ1-5	CASSQPDREGQPQHF
TRBV5-1	NA	TRBJ2-1	CASSIRTGDTYNEQFF
TRBV2	NA	TRBJ1-4	CASSPGQGSGKLFF
TRBV11-3	NA	TRBJ2-2	CASSTISRSGELFF
TRBV18	few	TRBJ1-2	CASSPGRGPNYGYTF
TRBV30	NA	TRBJ1-3	CAWSSPLTRSSGNTIYF
TRBV5-4	NA	TRBJ1-2	CASSLDSSYGYTF